These T cell receptor beta chains were read from a single sample in a study of shared clonotypes between healthy human individuals. This table comes from immunoSEQ multiplex PCR, and its TCRdb copy is limited to in-frame clones, with some not included. The sample includes 1.5 million to 2.5 million clones, over 85% seen only once; the top ten take 0.9% to 1.5%. The specimen sequenced was naive CD8+ T cells sorted from blood. These receptor sequences come from a man in his late teens or twenties in good health. Each CDR3 is given without its conserved first and last residue. D genes are given only for firm matches.

d_call cdr3_length v_call cdr3_aa
NA 12 TRBV19 ASSMQDSREEQY
TRBD1 14 TRBV27 ASSRTPTGQFYGYT
NA 11 TRBV11-3 ASSLGPTYEQY
NA 12 TRBV4-1 ASSQDSGGAEAF
TRBD1 13 TRBV27 ASKTGGMITDTQY
TRBD2 12 TRBV6-5 ASSTLAGGNEQF
NA 11 TRBV19 ASSVTSSPEQY
TRBD1 13 TRBV5-6 ASSLGDSWGEKLF
NA 13 TRBV30 AWSGLGNANNEQF
NA 11 TRBV5-6 ASSYQGAYEQY
TRBD2 15 TRBV5-4 ASSRTSGSGALDEQF
TRBD2 14 TRBV7-9 ASSLTGLAVSDTQY
TRBD1 10 TRBV6-5 ASSPTGYEQY
TRBD2 10 TRBV5-4 ASSASGDEQF
NA 12 TRBV19 ASSIGPVNTEAF
NA 11 TRBV30 AWSPREDQPQH
NA 12 TRBV9 ASSVYAGTNEQF
TRBD1 14 TRBV6-6 ASSSGQGVNTGELF
TRBD1 13 TRBV4-3 ASSQGGTASYEQY
TRBD2 12 TRBV19 ASSAGLVGFEQY
NA 16 TRBV15 ATSREHPESHSNQPQH
NA 12 TRBV29-1 SVEGTSSSYEQY
TRBD2 14 TRBV6-1 ASSEVPAGGKETQY
NA 11 TRBV9 ASSVVSGGEQY
NA 12 TRBV4-3 ASSPSVAYNEQF
NA 11 TRBV5-1 ASSPERAYEQY
NA 9 TRBV7-9 ASTLSGEQY
NA 11 TRBV30 AWSSVSTDTQY
NA 11 TRBV25-1 ASSFGGPNEQF
NA 13 TRBV7-2 ASRGNRDNTGELF
TRBD1 13 TRBV19 ASSTRTGFGEKLF
TRBD1 13 TRBV6-1 ASSGTQGGNQPQH
TRBD2 11 TRBV5-4 ASSFRGGETQY
TRBD2 16 TRBV25-1 ASSELPVEREGPDEQY
NA 13 TRBV9 ASSVGGIGYNEQF
TRBD2 12 TRBV5-4 ASRTAGGSDEQF
NA 12 TRBV14 ASSQGGITDTQY
TRBD2 13 TRBV5-1 ASSLELAAYNEQF
NA 12 TRBV5-4 ASSVGGPLYEQY
NA 14 TRBV11-1 ASSLFPGSGTDTQY
NA 13 TRBV9 ASSVEWDRTGELF